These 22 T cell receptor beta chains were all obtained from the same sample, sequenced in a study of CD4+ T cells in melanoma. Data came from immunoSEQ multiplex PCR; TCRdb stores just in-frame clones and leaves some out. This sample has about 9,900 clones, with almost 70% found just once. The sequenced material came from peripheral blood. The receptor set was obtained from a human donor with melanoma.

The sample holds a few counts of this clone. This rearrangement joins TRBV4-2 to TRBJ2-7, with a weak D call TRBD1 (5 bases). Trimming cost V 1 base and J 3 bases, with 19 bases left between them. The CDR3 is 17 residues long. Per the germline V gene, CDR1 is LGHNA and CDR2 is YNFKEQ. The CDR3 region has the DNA TGTGCCAGCAGCCAAGTGACCGACAGAGGTTTCCTCTACGAGCAGTACTTC. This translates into CASSQVTDRGFLYEQYF.

CDR3 coding DNA: TGTGCCAGCAGCTTAGTTTGGGGGGGCTACAATGAGCAGTTCTTC. Its protein is CASSLVWGGYNEQFF. The gene calls are TRBV11-1 and TRBJ2-1; 7 bases match TRBD2. Losses at the gene ends were 1 base for V and 3 bases for J; bases not matched to a gene: 3. This CDR3 contains 15 residues. Looked up from germline, CDR1 is SGHAT and CDR2 is FQDESV (reference sequence).

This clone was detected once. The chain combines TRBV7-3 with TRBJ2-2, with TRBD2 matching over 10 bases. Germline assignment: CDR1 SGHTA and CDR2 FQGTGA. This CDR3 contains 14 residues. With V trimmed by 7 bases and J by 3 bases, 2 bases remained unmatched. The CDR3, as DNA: TGTGCCAGCAACCTAGCGGGGGACACCGGGGAGCTGTTTTTT. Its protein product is CASNLAGDTGELFF.

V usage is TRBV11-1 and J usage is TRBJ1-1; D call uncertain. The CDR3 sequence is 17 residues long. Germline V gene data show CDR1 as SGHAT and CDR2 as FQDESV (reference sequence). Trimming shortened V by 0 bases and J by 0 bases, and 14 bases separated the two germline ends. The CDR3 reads CASSLASLLGMNTEAFF. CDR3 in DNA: TGTGCCAGCAGCTTAGCGTCCCTACTTGGCATGAACACTGAAGCTTTCTTT.

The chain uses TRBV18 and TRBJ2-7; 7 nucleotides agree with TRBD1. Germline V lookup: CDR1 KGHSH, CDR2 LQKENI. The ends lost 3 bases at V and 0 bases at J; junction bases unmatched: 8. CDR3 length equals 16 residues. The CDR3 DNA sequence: TGTGCCAGCTCACCTCGGACAGGATCGGCCTCCTACGAGCAGTACTTC. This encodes CASSPRTGSASYEQYF.

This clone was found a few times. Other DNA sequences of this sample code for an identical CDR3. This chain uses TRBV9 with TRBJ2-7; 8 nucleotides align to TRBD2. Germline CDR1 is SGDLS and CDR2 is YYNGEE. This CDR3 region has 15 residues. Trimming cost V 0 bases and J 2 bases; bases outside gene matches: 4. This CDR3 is CASSVGLAGPYEQYF. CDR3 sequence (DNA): TGTGCCAGCAGCGTAGGGTTAGCGGGGCCCTACGAGCAGTACTTC.

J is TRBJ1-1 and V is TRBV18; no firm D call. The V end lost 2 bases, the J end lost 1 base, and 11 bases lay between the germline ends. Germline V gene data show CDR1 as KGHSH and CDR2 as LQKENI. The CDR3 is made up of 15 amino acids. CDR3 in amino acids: CASSPGRASNTEAFF. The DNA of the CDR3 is TGTGCCAGCTCACCAGGGAGGGCGTCGAACACTGAAGCTTTCTTT.

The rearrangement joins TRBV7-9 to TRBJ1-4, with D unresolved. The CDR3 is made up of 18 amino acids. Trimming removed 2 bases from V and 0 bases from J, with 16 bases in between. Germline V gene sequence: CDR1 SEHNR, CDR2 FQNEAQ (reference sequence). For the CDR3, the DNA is TGTGCCAGCAGCTTATGGGCAGATAAAACTGCAACTAATGAAAAACTGTTTTTT. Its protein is CASSLWADKTATNEKLFF.

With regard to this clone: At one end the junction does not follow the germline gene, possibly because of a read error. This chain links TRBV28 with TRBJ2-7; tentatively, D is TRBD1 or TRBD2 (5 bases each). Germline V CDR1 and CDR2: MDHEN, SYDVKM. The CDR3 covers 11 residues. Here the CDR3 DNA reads TGTGCCAGCAGTTTAGGTAATGAGGGGCACTTC. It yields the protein CASSLGNEGHF.

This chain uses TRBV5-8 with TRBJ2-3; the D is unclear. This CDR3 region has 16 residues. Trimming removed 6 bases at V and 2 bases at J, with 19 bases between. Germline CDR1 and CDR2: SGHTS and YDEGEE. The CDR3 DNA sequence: TGTGCCAGCACCACCTGGCACGGATCGCACACAGATACGCAGTATTTT. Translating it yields CASTTWHGSHTDTQYF.

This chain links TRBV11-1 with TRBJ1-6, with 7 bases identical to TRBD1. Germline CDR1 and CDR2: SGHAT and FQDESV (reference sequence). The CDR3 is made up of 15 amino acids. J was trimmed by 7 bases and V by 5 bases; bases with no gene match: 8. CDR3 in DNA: TGTGCCAGCAGCCTACCCGGGACAGTAAATTCACCCCTCCACTTT. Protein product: CASSLPGTVNSPLHF.

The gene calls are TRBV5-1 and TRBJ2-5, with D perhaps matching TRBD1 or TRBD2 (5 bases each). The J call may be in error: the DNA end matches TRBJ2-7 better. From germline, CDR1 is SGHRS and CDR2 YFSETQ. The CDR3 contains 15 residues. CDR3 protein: CASSLEGTTSYEQYF. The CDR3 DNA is TGCGCCAGCAGCTTGGAAGGGACGACCTCCTACGAGCAGTACTTC.

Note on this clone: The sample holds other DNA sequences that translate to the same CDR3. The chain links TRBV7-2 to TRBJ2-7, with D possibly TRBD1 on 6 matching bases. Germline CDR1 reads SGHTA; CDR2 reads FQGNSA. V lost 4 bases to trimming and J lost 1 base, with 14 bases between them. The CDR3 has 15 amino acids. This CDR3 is CASSSPGTLSYEQYF. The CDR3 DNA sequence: TGTGCCAGCAGCTCCCCCGGGACACTTTCCTACGAGCAGTACTTC.

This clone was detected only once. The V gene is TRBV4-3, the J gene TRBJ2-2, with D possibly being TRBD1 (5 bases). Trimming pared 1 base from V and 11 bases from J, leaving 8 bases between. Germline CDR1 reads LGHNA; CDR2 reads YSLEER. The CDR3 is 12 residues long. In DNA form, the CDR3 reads TGCGCCAGCAGCCAAGGGGGCGGAGAGCTGTTTTTT. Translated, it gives CASSQGGGELFF.

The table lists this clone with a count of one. The CDR3: CASSLDTNTEAFF. The CDR3 DNA follows: TGTGCCAGCAGCTTAGACACGAACACTGAAGCTTTCTTT. The J gene is TRBJ1-1, the V gene TRBV11-3; no reliable D call. Germline CDR1 SGHNT, CDR2 YENEEA. V was cut by 0 bases and J by 1 base, with 3 bases left in between. The CDR3 loop spans 13 amino acids. The full variable domain, rest sourced from reference TRBV11-3 and TRBJ1-1, is EAGVVQSPRYKIIEKKQPVAFWCNPISGHNTLYWYLQNLGQGPELLIRYENEEAVDDSQLPKDRFSAERLKGVDSTLKIQPAELGDSAVYLCASSLDTNTEAFFGQGTRLTVV.

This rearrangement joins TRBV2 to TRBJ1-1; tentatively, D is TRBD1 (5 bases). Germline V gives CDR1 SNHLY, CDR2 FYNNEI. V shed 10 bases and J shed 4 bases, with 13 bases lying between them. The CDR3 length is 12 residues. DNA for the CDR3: TGTGCCATACCCAGGGAGGGCACTGAAGCTTTCTTT. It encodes CAIPREGTEAFF. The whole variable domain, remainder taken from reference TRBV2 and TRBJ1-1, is EPEVTQTPSHQVTQMGQEVILRCVPISNHLYFYWYRQILGQKVEFLVSFYNNEISEKSEIFDDQFSVERPDGSNFTLKIRSTKLEDSAMYFCAIPREGTEAFFGQGTRLTVV.

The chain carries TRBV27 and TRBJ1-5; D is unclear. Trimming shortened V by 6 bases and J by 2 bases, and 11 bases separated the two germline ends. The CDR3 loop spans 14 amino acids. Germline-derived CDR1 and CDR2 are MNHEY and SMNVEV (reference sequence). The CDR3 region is CASSRARGNQPQHF. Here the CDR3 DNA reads TGTGCCAGCAGCCGGGCGAGGGGCAATCAGCCCCAGCATTTT.

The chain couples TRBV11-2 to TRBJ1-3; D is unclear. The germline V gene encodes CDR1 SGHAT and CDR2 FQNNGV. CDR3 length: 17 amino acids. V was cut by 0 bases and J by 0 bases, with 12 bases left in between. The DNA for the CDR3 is TGTGCCAGCAGCTTAGATGTCGGTTCCTTCTCTGGAAACACCATATATTTT. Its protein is CASSLDVGSFSGNTIYF. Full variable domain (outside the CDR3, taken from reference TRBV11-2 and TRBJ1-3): EAGVAQSPRYKIIEKRQSVAFWCNPISGHATLYWYQQILGQGPKLLIQFQNNGVVDDSQLPKDRFSAERLKGVDSTLKIQPAKLEDSAVYLCASSLDVGSFSGNTIYFGEGSWLTVV.

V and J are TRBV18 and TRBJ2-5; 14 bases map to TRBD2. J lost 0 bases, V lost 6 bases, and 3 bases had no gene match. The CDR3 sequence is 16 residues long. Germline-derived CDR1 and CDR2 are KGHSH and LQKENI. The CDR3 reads CASSQGLAGDQETQYF. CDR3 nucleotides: TGTGCCAGCTCTCAGGGACTAGCGGGGGACCAAGAGACCCAGTACTTC.

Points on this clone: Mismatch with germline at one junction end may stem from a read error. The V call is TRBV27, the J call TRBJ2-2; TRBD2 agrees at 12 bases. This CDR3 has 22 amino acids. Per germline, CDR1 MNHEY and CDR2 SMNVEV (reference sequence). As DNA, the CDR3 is TGTGCCAGCAGTTTCAGGATCACTCTACTAGCGGGGGGTAAGAGCGAACACCGGGGAGCTGTTTTT. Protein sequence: CASSFRITLLAGGKSEHRGAVF.

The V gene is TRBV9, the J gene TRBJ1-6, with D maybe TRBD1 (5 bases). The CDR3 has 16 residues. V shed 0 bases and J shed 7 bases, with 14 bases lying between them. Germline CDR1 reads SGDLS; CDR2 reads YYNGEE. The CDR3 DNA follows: TGTGCCAGCAGCGTAGCTCGGGACTATCAGAATTCACCCCTCCACTTT. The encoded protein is CASSVARDYQNSPLHF.

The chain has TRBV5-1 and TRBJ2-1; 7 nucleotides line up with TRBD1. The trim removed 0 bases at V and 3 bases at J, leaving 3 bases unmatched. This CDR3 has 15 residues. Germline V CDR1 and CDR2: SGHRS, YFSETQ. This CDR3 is CASSLGTGIYNEQFF. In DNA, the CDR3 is TGCGCCAGCAGCTTGGGGACAGGAATCTACAATGAGCAGTTCTTC. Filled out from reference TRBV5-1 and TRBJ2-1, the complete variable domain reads KAGVTQTPRYLIKTRGQQVTLSCSPISGHRSVSWYQQTPGQGLQFLFEYFSETQRNKGNFPGRFSGRQFSNSRSEMNVSTLELGDSALYLCASSLGTGIYNEQFFGPGTRLTVL.